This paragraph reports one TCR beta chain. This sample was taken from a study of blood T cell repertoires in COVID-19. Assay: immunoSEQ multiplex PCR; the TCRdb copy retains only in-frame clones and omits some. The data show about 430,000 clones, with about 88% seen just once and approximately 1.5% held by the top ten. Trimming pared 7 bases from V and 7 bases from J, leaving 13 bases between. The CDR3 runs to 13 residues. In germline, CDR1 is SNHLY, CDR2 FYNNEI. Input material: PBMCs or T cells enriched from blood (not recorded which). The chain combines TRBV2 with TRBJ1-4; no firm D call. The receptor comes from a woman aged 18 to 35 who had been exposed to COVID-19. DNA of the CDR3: TGTGCCAGCACCCTCATAGGAGGTGAAAAACTGTTTTTT. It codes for CASTLIGGEKLFF.